Following are 23 T cell receptor beta chains from one sample sequenced in a study of blood T cell repertoires in COVID-19. TCRdb's table, derived via immunoSEQ multiplex PCR, lists solely in-frame clones and lacks some. This sample carries 220,000 or so clones, 82% of them seen once, and the ten largest clones take less than 9.5%. The specimen sequenced was peripheral blood. The receptors originated from a woman aged 80 or over with COVID-19, enrolled during active disease.

The rearrangement uses TRBV18 and TRBJ1-1; 8 bases match TRBD1. The germline gives CDR1 KGHSH, CDR2 LQKENI. V dropped 3 bases and J dropped 2; count of bases not matched to a gene: 11. The CDR3 covers 17 residues. The CDR3 DNA sequence: TGTGCCAGCTCACCCTTCTTCCGGACAGGGACAAACACTGAAGCTTTCTTT. It is translated as CASSPFFRTGTNTEAFF.

This clone was observed a few times. V is TRBV7-9 and J is TRBJ1-5, with D perhaps TRBD1 (5 bases). The germline V gene encodes CDR1 SEHNR and CDR2 FQNEAQ (reference sequence). V was clipped by 9 bases and J by 6 bases, with 18 bases between them. CDR3 length equals 14 residues. CDR3 protein: CASSASGGTQPQHF. CDR3 bases: TGTGCCAGTAGCGCCAGCGGGGGTACTCAGCCCCAGCATTTT.

The rearrangement joins TRBV3-1 (or the pseudogene TRBV3-2) to TRBJ1-2, with a weak D call TRBD1 (5 bases). CDR3 length: 13 residues. Germline V gene sequence: CDR1 LGHDT, CDR2 YNNKEL (reference sequence). The V gene lost 6 bases and the J gene lost 5 bases, with 13 bases spanning the gap. The CDR3 spells CASSRPGGYGYTF. The CDR3, as DNA: TGTGCCAGCAGTCGCCCGGGGGGGTATGGCTACACCTTC.

The chain joins TRBV6-5 to TRBJ2-1; D is undetermined. The germline V gene has CDR1 MNHEY and CDR2 SVGAGI. The CDR3 runs 11 residues. V gave up 8 bases and J gave up 8 bases, with 10 bases separating them. CDR3 region: CASFLTYEQFF. DNA of the CDR3: TGTGCCAGCTTTCTGACTTATGAGCAGTTCTTC.

This clone appeared once. The gene calls are TRBV11-2 and TRBJ2-5; D remains unclear. The CDR3 sequence is 16 residues long. V was cut by 5 bases and J by 2 bases, with 18 bases left in between. Germline-derived CDR1 and CDR2 are SGHAT and FQNNGV. The CDR3 reads CASSTQLSLPQETQYF. The DNA of the CDR3 is TGTGCCAGCAGCACCCAACTGTCGTTACCGCAAGAGACCCAGTACTTC.

The CDR3 here is CASSLEGRVGYTF. CDR3 coding DNA: TGCGCCAGCAGCTTGGAGGGCAGGGTCGGCTACACCTTC. The rearrangement links TRBV5-1 to TRBJ1-2; D might be TRBD1 (5 bases). V was trimmed by 0 bases and J by 8 bases, leaving 11 bases between them. Germline lookup yields CDR1 SGHRS and CDR2 YFSETQ. The CDR3 runs to 13 residues.

The chain employs TRBV7-2 and TRBJ1-1; 7 positions match TRBD1. After removal of 5 bases from V and 5 bases from J, the junction contained 11 bases not matched to a gene. Germline-derived CDR1 and CDR2 are SGHTA and FQGNSA. This CDR3 contains 15 residues. The CDR3 loop reads CASSPQTGFGTEAFF. CDR3 coding DNA: TGTGCCAGCAGCCCCCAGACAGGGTTCGGAACTGAAGCTTTCTTT.

In its sample, this clone was seen once. The rearrangement joins TRBV18 to TRBJ1-6; D unclear. The V gene lost 3 bases and the J gene lost 9 bases, with 12 bases spanning the gap. The CDR3 loop spans 14 amino acids. Germline V gene lookup returns CDR1 KGHSH and CDR2 LQKENI. The CDR3 is CASSPDLTGSPLHF. The CDR3 region has the DNA TGTGCCAGCTCACCGGACTTGACGGGTTCACCCCTCCACTTT.

The chain recombines TRBV7-9 with TRBJ1-2; D call uncertain. V lost 0 bases, J lost 8 bases, and 10 bases lay in between. Germline V gene lookup returns CDR1 SEHNR and CDR2 FQNEAQ (reference sequence). The CDR3 consists of 13 residues. This chain's CDR3 is CASSLAGGKGYTF. As DNA, the CDR3 is TGTGCCAGCAGCTTAGCTGGCGGAAAAGGCTACACCTTC.

The rearrangement uses TRBV30 and TRBJ1-3, with a weak D call TRBD1 (6 bases). This CDR3 comprises 14 residues. V was pared by 7 bases and J by 2 bases, with 15 bases between. CDR1 and CDR2 (germline): GTSNPN, SVGIG (reference sequence). This CDR3 reads CASPGGGAGNTIYF. CDR3 in DNA: TGTGCCTCCCCCGGAGGGGGGGCTGGAAACACCATATATTTT.

This clone showed up just once. This chain joins TRBV5-6 and TRBJ2-1, with D perhaps TRBD2 (6 bases). Germline assignment: CDR1 SGHDT and CDR2 YYEEEE. The CDR3 sequence is 16 residues long. Deletions cut 6 bases from V and 2 bases from J, with 18 bases between. The chain's CDR3 is CASNHRGTYPYNEQFF. The CDR3 region has the DNA TGTGCCAGCAACCATCGCGGGACCTACCCCTACAATGAGCAGTTCTTC.

A few counts support this clone. Other DNA sequences of this sample code for an identical CDR3. The J gene is TRBJ1-5, the V gene TRBV4-1; D is unresolved. V lost 4 bases to trimming and J lost 2 bases, with 9 bases between them. The CDR3 consists of 14 residues. CDR1 and CDR2 from the germline V gene are MGHRA and YSYEKL. The CDR3 bases are TGCGCCAGCAGCCCGAGTCCTGGCAATCAGCCCCAGCATTTT. Translating gives CASSPSPGNQPQHF.

The rearrangement joins TRBV9 to TRBJ2-7; TRBD2 might be the D (6 bases). Trimming stripped 2 bases from V and 2 bases from J, with 11 bases between. Germline values: CDR1 SGDLS, CDR2 YYNGEE. The length of the CDR3 is 14 residues. In nucleotides, the CDR3 is TGTGCCAGCAGCGTTGGAGGGAAGGCCTACGAGCAGTACTTC. Its translation is CASSVGGKAYEQYF.

This rearrangement joins TRBV28 to TRBJ2-7; D gene unclear. V was pared by 10 bases and J by 2 bases, with 15 bases between. The CDR3 totals 13 residues. Per the germline V gene, CDR1 is MDHEN and CDR2 is SYDVKM. The CDR3 DNA is TGTGCCACCAGGATAAATAGCCCCTACGAGCAGTACTTC. Translated, it gives CATRINSPYEQYF.

The J gene is TRBJ2-5, the V gene TRBV9, with a tentative D call TRBD2 (6 bases). V was pared by 0 bases and J by 0 bases, with 15 bases between. This CDR3 spans 17 amino acids. Germline assignment: CDR1 SGDLS and CDR2 YYNGEE. CDR3 DNA sequence: TGTGCCAGCAGCGTAGGAGGCGGGGTGAAGTACCAAGAGACCCAGTACTTC. Translation: CASSVGGGVKYQETQYF.

The rearrangement links TRBV2 to TRBJ2-5; maybe TRBD2 (7 bases). This CDR3 comprises 14 residues. Germline values: CDR1 SNHLY, CDR2 FYNNEI. V was cut by 6 bases and J by 2 bases, with 13 bases left in between. The DNA for the CDR3 is TGTGCCAGCAGCCGGACTAGGGGGCAAGAGACCCAGTACTTC. Translated: CASSRTRGQETQYF.

The genes are TRBV12-3 or TRBV12-4 and TRBJ1-2, with no clear D. The CDR3 length is 13 residues. V was trimmed by 3 bases and J by 6 bases, leaving 11 bases between them. For the CDR3, the DNA is TGTGCCAGCAGTTTGAGGCTGGTCAATGGCTACACCTTC. This translates into CASSLRLVNGYTF.

The chain uses TRBV5-4 and TRBJ1-1; D ambiguous. This CDR3 region has 14 residues. V lost 4 bases and J 0 bases, leaving 10 bases between the germline ends. Germline CDR1 and CDR2: SGHNT and YYREEE (reference sequence). CDR3 in amino acids: CASSIQALNTEAFF. The CDR3 DNA reads as TGTGCCAGCAGCATCCAGGCCCTGAACACTGAAGCTTTCTTT.

As DNA, the CDR3 is TGCGCCAGGGGACTAGCGGGAGGGCCCGCCTCCGCCGGGGAGCTGTTTTTT. Translated, it gives CARGLAGGPASAGELFF. The rearrangement joins TRBV5-1 to TRBJ2-2, with 16 bases matching TRBD2. From germline, CDR1 is SGHRS and CDR2 YFSETQ. The V segment lost 8 bases and the J segment 6 bases; nucleotides outside the gene matches: 10. CDR3 size: 17 residues.

Points on this clone: This same CDR3 is encoded by further DNA sequences in the sample. The chain employs TRBV4-2 and TRBJ1-5; no reliable D call. Germline-derived CDR1 and CDR2 are LGHNA and YNFKEQ. The V end lost 1 base, the J end lost 0 bases, and 7 bases lay between the germline ends. CDR3 size: 15 residues. CDR3 residues: CASSQVGNSNQPQHF. The DNA for the CDR3 is TGTGCCAGCAGCCAAGTCGGGAATAGCAATCAGCCCCAGCATTTT.

The CDR3 sequence is CASRWTVMAGTDTQYF. The DNA of the CDR3 is TGTGCCAGCAGGTGGACAGTAATGGCTGGCACAGATACGCAGTATTTT. The chain recombines TRBV6-6 with TRBJ2-3; weak D call: TRBD1 (6 bases). V shed 6 bases and J shed 1 base, with 17 bases lying between them. The CDR3 is 16 residues long. Germline CDR1 and CDR2: MNHNY and SVGAGI (reference sequence).

V usage is TRBV29-1 and J usage is TRBJ1-1; no definite D call. The length of the CDR3 is 10 residues. V dropped 7 bases and J dropped 5 bases, with 8 bases sitting between them. Germline values: CDR1 SQVTM, CDR2 ANQGSEA. Here the CDR3 reads CSAGETEAFF. The CDR3, as DNA: TGCAGCGCCGGGGAAACTGAAGCTTTCTTT.

J is TRBJ2-1 and V is TRBV5-1; perhaps TRBD1 as D (5 bases). CDR1 SGHRS and CDR2 YFSETQ come from the germline V gene. The CDR3 has 15 residues. V was clipped by 2 bases and J by 2 bases, with 11 bases between them. Here the CDR3 reads CASSLGAVAYNEQFF. CDR3 DNA sequence: TGCGCCAGCAGCTTAGGGGCGGTTGCCTACAATGAGCAGTTCTTC.